Following are 3 T cell receptor beta chains from one sample sequenced in a study of T cell changes during pregnancy in multiple sclerosis. Measured with immunoSEQ multiplex PCR; TCRdb has only the in-frame clones, and not every one. In the table there are 40,000 to 50,000 clones, approximately 94% of which are singletons. Sequences were derived from CD8+ T cells from peripheral blood mononuclear cells, sampled in the first trimester of pregnancy. These receptors originate from a female donor with multiple sclerosis, enrolled in a pregnancy study.

This chain joins TRBV27 and TRBJ2-1; D is possibly TRBD1 (5 bases). With 0 bases removed from V and 6 bases from J, the gap between germline ends came to 12 bases. Germline assignment: CDR1 MNHEY and CDR2 SMNVEV (reference sequence). The CDR3 length is 15 residues. The CDR3 DNA is TGTGCCAGCAGTTTATCTCCCGCAGGGTCCAATGAGCAGTTCTTC. Protein sequence: CASSLSPAGSNEQFF.

V and J are TRBV11-2 and TRBJ1-1, with a weak D call TRBD1 (6 bases). The CDR3 extends over 18 amino acids. V was cut by 1 base and J by 4 bases, with 22 bases left in between. CDR1 is SGHAT and CDR2 is FQNNGV in the germline V gene. The CDR3: CASSLALMTGVVGTEAFF. The CDR3 DNA reads as TGTGCCAGCAGCTTAGCCCTAATGACAGGAGTAGTTGGCACTGAAGCTTTCTTT.

This clone has only one observation. This chain uses TRBV7-3 with TRBJ2-7; 10 nucleotides align to TRBD2. V lost 5 bases, J lost 5 bases, and 9 bases stayed unmatched. The germline V gene has CDR1 SGHTA and CDR2 FQGTGA. There are 15 residues in the CDR3. For the CDR3, the DNA is TGTGCCAGCAGCCTAAGCGGGGGGGGAGGCGACGAGCAGTACTTC. This encodes CASSLSGGGGDEQYF.